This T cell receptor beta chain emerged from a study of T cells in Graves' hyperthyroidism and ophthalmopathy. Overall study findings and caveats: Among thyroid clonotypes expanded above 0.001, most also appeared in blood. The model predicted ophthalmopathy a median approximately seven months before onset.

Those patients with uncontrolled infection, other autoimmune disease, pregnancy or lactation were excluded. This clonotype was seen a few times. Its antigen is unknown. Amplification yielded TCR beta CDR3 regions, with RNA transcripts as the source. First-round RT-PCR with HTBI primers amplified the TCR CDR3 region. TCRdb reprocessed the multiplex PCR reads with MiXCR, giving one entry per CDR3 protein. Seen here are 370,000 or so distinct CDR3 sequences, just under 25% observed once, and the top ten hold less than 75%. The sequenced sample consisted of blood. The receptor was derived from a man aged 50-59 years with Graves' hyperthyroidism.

For the CDR3, the DNA is TGTGCCAGCAGTTTTCACCGAGCAGGGAGAGATACGCAGTATTTT. It is translated as CASSFHRAGRDTQYF. V gene TRBV28 combines with J gene TRBJ2-3; D is tentatively TRBD1 or TRBD2 (5 bases each). Trimming pared 3 bases from V and 5 bases from J, leaving 15 bases between. From germline, CDR1 is MDHEN and CDR2 SYDVKM. This CDR3 contains 15 residues.